One sample yielded the 27 T cell receptor gamma chains listed below, sequenced in a study of γδ T cells in repeated Plasmodium falciparum infection. TCRdb ran CATT on the multiplex PCR reads. Of 28,000 or so gamma-chain clones listed, 1.4% are singletons. Vgamma9/Vdelta2+ and Vdelta2-negative gammadelta T cells were flow-sorted from PBMC for bulk sequencing. Sequencing was done on a sample of gamma-delta T cells from blood. The receptors shown here come from a pool of human donors (malaria-infected and uninfected, not separated).

This clone was counted between two and nine times. The likely explanation is a read error, given a far larger clone one base away. Additional DNA sequences in this sample encode the identical CDR3. The V segment is TRGV3, and no J call was made. CDR1 and CDR2 (germline): VTNTFY, YDVSTARD (reference sequence). The CDR3 length is 12 residues. CDR3 residues: CATWGSDYKKLF. Written as DNA, the CDR3 is TGTGCCACCTGGGGCTCCGATTATAAAAAACTCTTT.

This clone has a count of ten or more. For this DNA, TCRdb reports the protein of a much larger clone, which diverges at residue 15, most likely from a read error; the protein presented here is translated directly from the DNA. Here the V gene is TRGV9, but the J gene went uncalled. Germline values: CDR1 GITISATS, CDR2 ISYDGTV (reference sequence). The CDR3 has 17 residues. This CDR3 is CALWEVRQELGKKIEVF. The CDR3 coding sequence is TGTGCCTTGTGGGAGGTGCGGCAAGAGTTGGGCAAAAAAATCGAGGTATTT.

This clone appeared a few times. TCRdb lists the protein of a much larger clone for this DNA, which differs at residue 11, so this is likely a read error; the protein given here is translated from the DNA itself. Called V gene: TRGV3; the J gene was not called. Germline V gene lookup returns CDR1 VTNTFY and CDR2 YDVSTARD (reference sequence). This CDR3 contains 13 residues. The CDR3 bases are TGTGCCACCTGGGACAGGCCAGAATATAAGGAACTCTTT. It specifies CATWDRPEYKELF.

This clone was counted between two and nine times. This likely stems from a read error, as it lies one base from a far larger clone. The sample carries other DNA sequences with the same CDR3. The V gene reported is TRGV9; the J gene is uncalled. The CDR3 runs to 11 residues. CDR1 is GITISATS and CDR2 is ISYDGTV in the germline V gene (reference sequence). This CDR3 is CALWWTYKKLF. CDR3 nucleotides: TGTGCCTTGTGGTGGACTTATAAGAAGCTCTTT.

This clone appeared many times. The chain combines TRGV2 with TRGJP2. The J gene, absent from TCRdb, was called here by matching the DNA to germline. V dropped 0 bases and J dropped 6; count of bases not matched to a gene: 10. This CDR3 is built from 16 residues. From germline, CDR1 is EGSNGY and CDR2 YDSYNSKV. The CDR3 bases are TGTGCCACCTGGGACGGGCTGGAGGGTGGTGATTGGATCAAGACGTTT. It yields the protein CATWDGLEGGDWIKTF.

This clone was seen a handful of times. This DNA's translation differs at residue 4 from TCRdb's protein, which comes from a much larger clone; a read error is likely, and the protein shown is translated from the DNA. This chain links TRGV9 with TRGJP2. TCRdb is silent on the J gene; assignment here came from matching the DNA to germline. There are 14 residues in the CDR3. Germline V gene sequence: CDR1 GITISATS, CDR2 ISYDGTV (reference sequence). CDR3 nucleotides: TGTGCCTTGCGGGAGGTGCAACTCGGTTGGATCAAGACGTTT. As protein: CALREVQLGWIKTF.

This clone has at least ten counts. The rearrangement uses TRGV4 and TRGJ1 or TRGJ2. This CDR3 has 16 amino acids. The J segment lost 7 bases and the V segment lost 5 bases, leaving 20 bases of the junction unmatched. The germline V gene has CDR1 EGSTGY and CDR2 YDSYTSSV. As DNA, the CDR3 is TGTGCCACCTGGGCGATGAAACGGGTGAGCGAATATAAGAAACTCTTT. Translated, it gives CATWAMKRVSEYKKLF.

This clone came up many times. The protein given by TCRdb reflects a much larger clone and differs at residue 8 from this DNA's translation, likely from a read error; the protein shown is the DNA's translation. The gene calls are TRGV9 and TRGJP. This CDR3 comprises 16 residues. The germline V gene encodes CDR1 GITISATS and CDR2 ISYDGTV (reference sequence). The CDR3 DNA follows: TGTGCCTTGTGGGAGGGCCAAGGGTTGGGCAAAAAAATCAAGGTATTT. As protein: CALWEGQGLGKKIKVF.

This clone was picked up many times. This sequence is one base from a far larger clone and is likely a read error. Within the sample, other DNA sequences also encode this same CDR3. The chain carries TRGV9 and TRGJP. V trimming: 6 bases; J trimming: 7 bases; junction bases outside the gene matches: 6. Germline values: CDR1 GITISATS, CDR2 ISYDGTV (reference sequence). The CDR3 is made up of 15 amino acids. The CDR3 sequence: CALWTEELGKKIKVF. The DNA for the CDR3 is TGTGCCTTGTGGACAGAGGAGTTGGGCAAAAAAATCAAGGTATTT.

Many counts were recorded for this clone. The protein that TCRdb holds for this DNA derives from a much larger clone and differs from the translated DNA at residue 9, which likely indicates a read error; the protein shown here is translated from the DNA. The chain recombines TRGV2 with TRGJ1 or TRGJ2. Germline CDR1 and CDR2: EGSNGY and YDSYNSKV. This CDR3 is 12 amino acids long. After removal of 0 bases from V and 12 bases from J, the junction contained 8 bases not matched to a gene. In DNA form, the CDR3 reads TGTGCCACCTGGGACGGGGATAGTGTGAAACTCTTT. Translating it yields CATWDGDSVKLF.

This clone was detected many times. TCRdb's entry gives the protein of a much larger clone, which mismatches this DNA's translation at residue 9, likely from a read error; the protein reported here is translated from the DNA. CDR3 sequence reads: CALWEAPHRKLF. CDR3 bases: TGTGCCTTGTGGGAGGCGCCTCATAGGAAACTCTTT. V gene TRGV9 combines with J gene TRGJ1 or TRGJ2. The V segment lost 2 bases and the J segment 12 bases; nucleotides outside the gene matches: 10. This CDR3 contains 12 residues. The germline gives CDR1 GITISATS, CDR2 ISYDGTV (reference sequence).

The sample holds a few counts of this clone. TCRdb's protein for this DNA is that of a much larger clone and differs from the translation at residue 9, likely a read error; the protein shown is the DNA translation. The V gene is TRGV4, the J gene TRGJ1 or TRGJ2. Here the J gene was assigned by germline matching of the DNA, as TCRdb has none. Germline V gives CDR1 EGSTGY, CDR2 YDSYTSSV. The CDR3 covers 21 residues. V trimming: 0 bases; J trimming: 9 bases; junction bases outside the gene matches: 32. This chain's CDR3 is CATWDGPVPTEGYEATPKKLF. The CDR3 DNA sequence: TGTGCCACCTGGGATGGGCCGGTTCCGACGGAGGGCTACGAGGCAACACCTAAGAAACTCTTT.

This clone was seen many times. The mismatch at residue 9 between this DNA's translation and the TCRdb protein of a much larger clone likely reflects a read error; the protein shown is translated from the DNA. The V gene is TRGV9, the J gene TRGJP1. As TCRdb names no J gene, one was assigned here on the basis of a DNA match to germline. Germline CDR1 reads GITISATS; CDR2 reads ISYDGTV (reference sequence). The CDR3 consists of 12 residues. CDR3 region: CALWEPSWLKIF. CDR3 nucleotide sequence: TGTGCCTTGTGGGAACCCAGTTGGCTCAAGATATTT.

This clone showed up just a few times. TCRdb's entry gives the protein of a much larger clone, which mismatches this DNA's translation at residue 13, likely from a read error; the protein reported here is translated from the DNA. The V call is TRGV9, the J call TRGJP. Here the J gene was assigned by germline matching of the DNA, as TCRdb has none. The CDR3 is 18 residues long. The germline V gene has CDR1 GITISATS and CDR2 ISYDGTV (reference sequence). The CDR3 region is CALWEVEPQELGRKIKVF. CDR3 in DNA: TGTGCCTTGTGGGAGGTGGAACCTCAAGAGTTGGGCAGAAAAATCAAGGTATTT.

This clone was seen ten or more times. The translation of this DNA and the TCRdb protein of a much larger clone differ at residue 11, probably owing to a read error; the protein shown here is translated from the DNA. This sequence joins TRGV9 and TRGJP. The J gene, not given by TCRdb, was assigned here from a germline match of the nucleotide sequence. Germline assignment: CDR1 GITISATS and CDR2 ISYDGTV (reference sequence). The CDR3 loop spans 19 amino acids. Trimming removed 0 bases from V and 9 bases from J; junction bases left unmatched: 14. The CDR3 bases are TGTGCCTTGTGGGAGGTGCATTTGGTGAGGGGGTTGGGCAAAAAAATCAAGGTATTT. This gives the protein CALWEVHLVRGLGKKIKVF.

This clone was observed a handful of times. This is likely an artifact of a read error, given a far larger clone one base away. Other DNA variants within this sample encode the same CDR3. The chain recombines TRGV9 with TRGJP. The J gene comes from matching the DNA to germline here; TCRdb lacks it. From germline, CDR1 is GITISATS and CDR2 ISYDGTV (reference sequence). This CDR3 spans 18 amino acids. The CDR3: CALWEKPRGELGKKIKVF. In DNA form, the CDR3 reads TGTGCCTTGTGGGAGAAACCAAGGGGGGAGTTGGGAAAAAAAATCAAGGTATTT.

As for this clone: TCRdb attributes to this sequence the protein of a much larger clone, which differs from the DNA translation at residue 3; a read error is likely, and the protein displayed is translated from the DNA. The chain combines TRGV4 with TRGJP2. TCRdb lists no J gene, so it was determined here by aligning the DNA to germline. Germline loops: CDR1 EGSTGY, CDR2 YDSYTSSV. The CDR3 sequence is 13 residues long. The CDR3 is CAAWDAGDWIKTF. Written as DNA, the CDR3 is TGTGCCGCCTGGGATGCAGGTGATTGGATCAAGACGTTT.

This clone was detected a few times. TCRdb attributes to this sequence the protein of a much larger clone, which differs from the DNA translation at residue 7; a read error is likely, and the protein displayed is translated from the DNA. The chain links TRGV9 to TRGJ1 or TRGJ2. TCRdb lists no J gene, so it was determined here by aligning the DNA to germline. Germline trimming cut 4 bases from V and 12 bases from J; bases unmatched to any gene: 18. Germline CDR1 reads GITISATS; CDR2 reads ISYDGTV (reference sequence). This CDR3 has 14 amino acids. The CDR3, as DNA: TGTGCCTTGTGGGACCAAGCGACCTGCGGCAGGAAACTCTTT. It specifies CALWDQATCGRKLF.

This clone was seen many times. This DNA translates differently at residue 8 from the TCRdb protein, which is that of a much larger clone; a read error is likely, and the protein shown is the DNA's own translation. The chain uses TRGV9 and TRGJP. No J gene was available from TCRdb, and it was assigned here by a germline match of the DNA. The CDR3 extends over 24 amino acids. Germline V lookup: CDR1 GITISATS, CDR2 ISYDGTV (reference sequence). The V gene end was trimmed by 4 bases and the J gene end by 1 base; junction bases not matched to a gene: 25. CDR3 loop: CALWDVASKLSRDGQELGKKIKVF. CDR3 sequence (DNA): TGTGCCTTGTGGGATGTAGCTAGCAAGCTTTCAAGGGACGGGCAAGAGTTGGGCAAAAAAATCAAGGTATTT.

As regards this clone: One base separates it from a far larger clone, so it is likely a read error. Other DNA sequences from this sample encode an identical CDR3 as well. The gene calls are TRGV8 and TRGJ1 or TRGJ2. V gave up 2 bases and J gave up 4 bases; unmatched junction bases: 29. This CDR3 comprises 21 residues. From germline, CDR1 is VENAVY and CDR2 YDSYNSRV. As DNA, the CDR3 is TGTGCCACCTGGGATACTCGGCCCCAAGGTTCACCTTGTGAACCCTATTATAAGAAACTCTTT. Amino acids: CATWDTRPQGSPCEPYYKKLF.

With regard to this clone: TCRdb lists the protein of a much larger clone for this DNA, which differs at residue 6, so this is likely a read error; the protein given here is translated from the DNA itself. The chain couples TRGV9 to TRGJ1 or TRGJ2. TCRdb is silent on the J gene; assignment here came from matching the DNA to germline. Germline V gives CDR1 GITISATS, CDR2 ISYDGTV (reference sequence). This CDR3 is 12 amino acids long. V was clipped by 3 bases and J by 8 bases; unmatched bases: 7. The CDR3 region is CALWETTDKKLF. The CDR3 coding sequence is TGTGCCTTGTGGGAGACTACTGATAAGAAACTCTTT.

This clone appeared a few times. TCRdb has a much larger clone's protein, which differs at residue 11 from the translation of this DNA, likely because of a read error; what is shown is the protein translated from the DNA. V gene assignment gives TRGV3, but the J gene was left uncalled. There are 13 residues in the CDR3. The germline V gene encodes CDR1 VTNTFY and CDR2 YDVSTARD (reference sequence). CDR3 protein: CATWDRPMIRTLF. The CDR3 DNA reads TGTGCCACCTGGGACAGGCCGATGATAAGAACACTCTTT.

The sample holds many counts of this clone. TCRdb assigns this DNA the protein of a much larger clone, which departs from its translation at residue 2; this likely reflects a read error, and the protein shown comes from translating the DNA. The V call is TRGV9, the J call TRGJ1 or TRGJ2. The J gene, left out of TCRdb, was set here by checking the DNA against germline. Germline V CDR1 and CDR2: GITISATS, ISYDGTV (reference sequence). This CDR3 contains 13 residues. In DNA, the CDR3 is TGTACCTTGTGGGAGGTGCACGATTATAAGAAACTCTTT. Translating it yields CTLWEVHDYKKLF.

The table lists this clone with a few counts. This likely traces to a read error, being one base from a far larger clone. Other DNA sequences in this specimen translate into the identical CDR3. The chain combines TRGV9 with TRGJP. Assignment of the J gene here rests on matching the DNA to germline, because TCRdb gives none. Germline-derived CDR1 and CDR2 are GITISATS and ISYDGTV (reference sequence). V shed 2 bases, J shed 7 bases, and the junction held 8 bases outside the gene matches. This CDR3 has 17 residues. This chain's CDR3 is CALWEGDQELGKKIKVF. The CDR3, as DNA: TGTGCCTTGTGGGAGGGAGATCAGGAGTTGGGCAAAAAAATCAAGGTATTT.

Notes on this clone: The protein TCRdb lists belongs to a much larger clone and differs from this DNA's translation at residue 9, which points to a read error; the protein shown is made from the DNA. This rearrangement joins TRGV9 to TRGJ1 or TRGJ2. No J segment appears in TCRdb, so it was assigned here by matching the sequence to germline. V was clipped by 3 bases and J by 6 bases; unmatched bases: 11. The CDR3 covers 14 residues. CDR1 is GITISATS, CDR2 ISYDGTV, per germline (reference sequence). CDR3 nucleotides: TGTGCCTTGTGGGAGCTGTCCCCCTGTTATAAGAAACTCTTT. Amino acid sequence: CALWELSPCYKKLF.

This clone appeared many times. This likely reflects a read error, since a far larger clone is one base away. Other nucleotide sequences in the sample specify the same CDR3. The chain is built from TRGV9 and TRGJP. The J gene was missing in TCRdb and was found by matching the end of the DNA to germline. The CDR3 has 18 amino acids. Looked up from germline, CDR1 is GITISATS and CDR2 is ISYDGTV (reference sequence). The chain's CDR3 is CALWEAQSIRLGKKIKVF. The CDR3 DNA reads TGTGCCTTGTGGGAGGCCCAAAGTATAAGGTTGGGCAAGAAAATCAAGGTATTT.

This clone was detected ten times or more. V usage is TRGV2 and J usage is TRGJ1 or TRGJ2. The J gene is not listed in TCRdb, so it was assigned here from a DNA match to germline. The V segment lost 0 bases and the J segment 12 bases; nucleotides outside the gene matches: 8. This CDR3 region has 12 residues. From germline, CDR1 is EGSNGY and CDR2 YDSYNSKV. The CDR3 spells CATWDGHSGKLF. CDR3 DNA: TGTGCCACCTGGGACGGGCATTCAGGGAAACTCTTT.